The 15 T cell receptor beta chains below come from one sample, sequenced in a study of molecular identifiers for immune sequencing clone quantification. MiXCR was run by TCRdb on the PCR reads, yielding one entry per CDR3 protein. The sample holds over 85,000 distinct CDR3 sequences; about 23% are singletons and the top ten take roughly 0.8%. The sequencing sample was made of naive CD8+ T cells from blood, with Jurkat cell RNA spiked in. Described subset: FACS-sorted CD8+CD4-CCR7+CD45RA+ naive T cells. The source of these receptors is a human donor in good health. Some libraries in this study had Jurkat cell RNA spiked in.

Regarding this clonotype: One base away lies a much larger clone, so this may be a sequencing read error. The conserved final phenylalanine or tryptophan is absent from the CDR3, which likely points to a read error. The chain recombines TRBV14 with TRBJ2-2; the D gene is possibly TRBD1 (6 bases). The CDR3 is 15 amino acids. Germline CDR1 reads SGHDN; CDR2 reads FVKESK. With 3 bases removed from V and 4 bases from J, the gap between germline ends came to 12 bases. The CDR3 loop is CASSHRDTFTGELFL. The CDR3, as DNA: TGTGCCAGCAGCCACCGGGACACCTTCACCGGGGAGCTGTTTTTG.

In its sample, this clonotype was seen many times. The rearrangement uses TRBV6-5 and TRBJ2-3; no reliable D call. CDR1 MNHEY and CDR2 SVGAGI come from the germline V gene. Trimming took 0 bases from V and 0 from J, leaving 7 bases between them. There are 15 residues in the CDR3. CDR3: CASSYSGYSTDTQYF. As DNA, the CDR3 is TGTGCCAGCAGTTACTCGGGGTATAGCACAGATACGCAGTATTTT.

The chain joins TRBV7-9 to TRBJ2-6, with D possibly matching TRBD1 (6 bases). The CDR3 spans 16 residues. Trimming took off 7 bases at V and 4 bases at J, with 17 bases between the two ends. The germline CDR1 and CDR2 sequences are SEHNR and FQNEAQ (reference sequence). CDR3 sequence: CASNTPGASGANVLTF. In DNA, the CDR3 is TGTGCCAGCAACACCCCAGGGGCCTCCGGGGCCAACGTCCTGACTTTC.

On this clonotype: The junction differs from germline at one of its ends, possibly a read error. The chain couples TRBV24-1 to TRBJ2-5; the match to TRBD1 covers 8 bases. The CDR3 is 19 amino acids. The germline V gene has CDR1 KGHDR and CDR2 SFDVKD. The CDR3 spells CATSDSWTGKGIVQETQCF. The DNA for the CDR3 is TGTGCCACCAGTGATTCCTGGACAGGGAAAGGAATAGTCCAAGAGACCCAGTGCTTC.

The J gene is TRBJ1-1, the V gene TRBV10-3; D is possibly TRBD1 (6 bases). CDR3 length: 13 residues. Germline CDR1 reads ENHRY; CDR2 reads SYGVKD. V was clipped by 7 bases and J by 3 bases, with 12 bases between them. The CDR3 sequence: CAITSTGDTEAFF. The CDR3 DNA reads as TGTGCCATCACCTCGACAGGAGACACTGAAGCTTTCTTT.

This clonotype appeared a single time. A much larger clone lies one base from this, so it may be a read error. The chain has TRBV25-1 and TRBJ1-4, with 10 nucleotides matching TRBD1. The CDR3 consists of 15 residues. CDR1 and CDR2 from the germline V gene are MGHDK and SYGVNS. The CDR3 region is CASSEWTGGYEKLCF. The CDR3 DNA is TGTGCCAGCAGTGAATGGACAGGGGGATATGAAAAACTGTGTTTT.

Turning to this clonotype: A read error may explain this, as a much larger clone is one base away. V and J are TRBV6-5 and TRBJ1-1; no clear D gene. Germline loops: CDR1 MNHEY, CDR2 SVGAGI. This CDR3 region has 12 residues. This CDR3 reads CACSYTGTEAFF. The CDR3 bases are TGTGCCTGCAGTTACACGGGGACTGAAGCTTTCTTT.

This clonotype was observed many times. J is TRBJ2-3 and V is TRBV7-6; TRBD2 agrees at 7 bases. Germline V gene data show CDR1 as SGHVS and CDR2 as FNYEAQ. With 5 bases clipped from V and 0 bases from J, the junction kept 5 bases outside the gene matches. CDR3 length: 15 amino acids. The CDR3 coding sequence is TGTGCCAGCAGCCCGGGGGGATCTAGCACAGATACGCAGTATTTT. This codes for CASSPGGSSTDTQYF. Together with reference TRBV7-6 and TRBJ2-3, the CDR3 gives the full variable domain: GAGVSQSPRYKVTKRGQDVALRCDPISGHVSLYWYRQALGQGPEFLTYFNYEAQQDKSGLPNDRFSAERPEGSISTLTIQRTEQRDSAMYRCASSPGGSSTDTQYFGPGTRLTVL.

As for this clonotype: A much larger clone sits a single nucleotide away, making a read error possible. This chain uses TRBV12-3 or TRBV12-4 with TRBJ2-1, with D perhaps matching TRBD1 (5 bases). This CDR3 is built from 14 residues. CDR3 in amino acids: CASGLGPSGNEQFF. For the CDR3, the DNA is TGTGCCAGCGGTTTAGGTCCTTCAGGGAATGAGCAGTTCTTC.

This clonotype came up a few times. V usage is TRBV9 and J usage is TRBJ2-7; no clear D gene. CDR3 size: 13 residues. The germline V gene has CDR1 SGDLS and CDR2 YYNGEE. Trimming shortened V by 0 bases and J by 3 bases, and 7 bases separated the two germline ends. CDR3 region: CASSVGENYEQYF. The CDR3 DNA is TGTGCCAGCAGCGTAGGGGAAAACTACGAGCAGTACTTC.

This clonotype showed up many times. The chain has TRBV13 and TRBJ1-5, with 7 bases that match TRBD1. Per germline, CDR1 PRHDT and CDR2 FYEKMQ (reference sequence). V lost 4 bases, J lost 0 bases, and 9 bases stayed unmatched. The length of the CDR3 is 17 residues. CDR3 sequence reads: CASSSRTGPYSNQPQHF. The CDR3 nucleotides are TGTGCCAGCAGCTCCCGGACAGGACCTTATAGCAATCAGCCCCAGCATTTT.

Ten or more counts support this clonotype. The chain links TRBV7-6 to TRBJ2-3; D unclear. The CDR3 is 15 amino acids. V was pared by 5 bases and J by 3 bases, with 15 bases between. Per germline, CDR1 SGHVS and CDR2 FNYEAQ. CDR3 region: CASSPTRLGTDTQYF. The CDR3 DNA reads as TGTGCCAGCAGCCCCACAAGGTTGGGGACAGATACGCAGTATTTT.

V gene TRBV29-1 combines with J gene TRBJ2-5, with D perhaps matching TRBD1 or TRBD2 (6 bases each). CDR1 SQVTM and CDR2 ANQGSEA come from the germline V gene. This CDR3 spans 14 amino acids. The germline V and J ends were trimmed by 4 bases and 9 bases, with 21 bases remaining between them. CDR3 DNA sequence: TGCAGCGTTGTACGGGGGCTAGGAGTGGAGCCCCAGTACTTC. Amino acids: CSVVRGLGVEPQYF.

The J gene is TRBJ1-6, the V gene TRBV30; D call uncertain. The CDR3 covers 14 residues. V gave up 0 bases and J gave up 6 bases, with 9 bases separating them. Per the germline V gene, CDR1 is GTSNPN and CDR2 is SVGIG (reference sequence). As DNA, the CDR3 is TGTGCCTGGAGTGTCAGGCAGACTAATTCACCCCTCCACTTT. The encoded protein is CAWSVRQTNSPLHF.

This clonotype has more than one count but fewer than ten. The V gene is TRBV19, the J gene TRBJ1-1; a possible D gene is TRBD1 (5 bases). Per the germline V gene, CDR1 is LNHDA and CDR2 is SQIVND (reference sequence). V was trimmed by 1 base and J by 3 bases, leaving 15 bases between them. The CDR3 extends over 16 amino acids. The CDR3 nucleotides are TGTGCCAGTAGTATAGGTGTGGGACCTCGAGACACTGAAGCTTTCTTT. Its translation: CASSIGVGPRDTEAFF.